This T cell receptor (beta chain) came from a study of response to subunit inactivated influenza vaccine. Germline V gene data show CDR1 as SEHNR and CDR2 as FQNEAQ (reference sequence). The CDR3 totals 14 residues. V lost 4 bases, J lost 5 bases, and 6 bases stayed unmatched. TCRdb used MiXCR to reprocess the RT-PCR reads, holding one entry per CDR3 protein. The data show about half a million distinct CDR3 sequences, 25% seen once. This sequence was found in a middle-aged man who received an inactivated influenza vaccine. V gene TRBV7-9 combines with J gene TRBJ2-3, with 7 positions matching TRBD2. This material consisted of CD4+ T cells sorted from PBMCs, taken around 5 days after vaccination. Written as DNA, the CDR3 is TGTGCCAGCAGCTCGAGCGGGGCGGGAGATACGCAGTATTTT. This sequence encodes CASSSSGAGDTQYF.